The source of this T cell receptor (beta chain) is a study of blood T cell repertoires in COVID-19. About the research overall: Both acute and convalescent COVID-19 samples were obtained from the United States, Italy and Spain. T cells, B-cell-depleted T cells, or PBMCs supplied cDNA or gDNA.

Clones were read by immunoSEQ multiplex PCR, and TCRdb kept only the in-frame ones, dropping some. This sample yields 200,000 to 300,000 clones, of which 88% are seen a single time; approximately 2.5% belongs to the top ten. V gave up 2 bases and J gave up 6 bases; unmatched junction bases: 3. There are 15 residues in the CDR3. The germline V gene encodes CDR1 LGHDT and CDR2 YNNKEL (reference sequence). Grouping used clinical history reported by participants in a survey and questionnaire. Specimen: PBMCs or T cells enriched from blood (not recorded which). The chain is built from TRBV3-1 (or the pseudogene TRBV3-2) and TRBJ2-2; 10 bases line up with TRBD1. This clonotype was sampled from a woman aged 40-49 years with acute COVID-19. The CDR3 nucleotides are TGTGCCAGCAGCCAACCCGGGACAGGGGCCGGGGAGCTGTTTTTT. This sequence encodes CASSQPGTGAGELFF.